The T cell receptor beta chain under discussion was sequenced for a study of shared T cell receptors in the human thymus. Produced via immunoSEQ multiplex PCR; TCRdb's table is partial and in-frame only. The profile shows some 640,000 clones, about 90% of them singletons. The CDR3 has 16 residues. The V gene lost 3 bases and the J gene lost 2 bases, with 13 bases spanning the gap. CDR1 is KGHSH, CDR2 LQKENI, per germline. These data are also associated with another study on human thymus T cells. Per that study: Thymic tissue was derived from resections collected during corrective heart surgery. Thymic and blood repertoires appeared to display a bias in their usage of V and J genes. Unrelated individuals were reported by related research to share highly overlapping thymic repertoires.

The rearrangement uses TRBV18 and TRBJ1-4; D call uncertain. The sequenced sample was thymocytes. The receptor comes from a boy younger than two with a congenital heart defect. CDR3 sequence (DNA): TGTGCCAGCTCACCGGGCCGGAGGGCGACTAATGAAAAACTGTTTTTT. This sequence encodes CASSPGRRATNEKLFF.